Given below is one T cell receptor (beta chain) in context. This record belongs to a study of blood T cell repertoires in COVID-19. Whole-study context: Collection of acute and convalescent COVID-19 samples took place in the United States, Italy and Spain.

Enrollees, roughly 18 to 90 years old, lived in about two dozen US areas. Clones were read by immunoSEQ multiplex PCR, and TCRdb kept only the in-frame ones, dropping some. This sample has approximately 490,000 clones, with about 90% found just once. The CDR3 has 16 residues. Trimming cost V 4 bases and J 4 bases, with 19 bases left between them. CDR1 and CDR2 from the germline V gene are SNHLY and FYNNEI. The gene calls are TRBV2 and TRBJ1-2; a possible D gene is TRBD1 (6 bases). The receptor's source is a woman aged 18-29 years who had recovered from COVID-19. Sequenced: PBMCs or T cells enriched from blood (not recorded which). CDR3 sequence reads: CASSAPPGTSIYGYTF. CDR3 in DNA: TGTGCCAGCAGTGCCCCCCCCGGGACAAGTATCTATGGCTACACCTTC.